Following are 24 T cell receptor beta chains from one sample sequenced in a study of radiotherapy plus CTLA-4 blockade in lung cancer. Method: immunoSEQ multiplex PCR; TCRdb's copy keeps in-frame clones and lacks some. There are 100,000 to 150,000 clones in the sample; about 77% occur only once, and around 4.8% lies in the top ten. Here the sequenced sample was peripheral blood, taken from a patient treated with radiotherapy plus ipilimumab. The receptors come from a human donor with non-small cell lung cancer who had a partial response to radiotherapy plus ipilimumab.

V is TRBV5-4 and J is TRBJ2-2, with TRBD2 matching over 12 bases. From germline, CDR1 is SGHNT and CDR2 YYREEE (reference sequence). V was clipped by 4 bases and J by 0 bases; unmatched bases: 4. The CDR3 has 17 residues. CDR3 protein: CASSPRTSGANTGELFF. Written as DNA, the CDR3 is TGTGCCAGCAGCCCCAGGACTAGCGGGGCGAACACCGGGGAGCTGTTTTTT.

The rearrangement links TRBV28 to TRBJ2-2; TRBD2 aligns across 15 bases. Germline assignment: CDR1 MDHEN and CDR2 SYDVKM. V lost 5 bases to trimming and J lost 6 bases; unmatched junction nucleotides: 10. CDR3 size: 18 residues. CDR3 nucleotides: TGTGCCAGCAGTCTGGGACTAGCGGGGGGAGGCTGGTCCGGGGAGCTGTTTTTT. Its protein is CASSLGLAGGGWSGELFF.

This chain joins TRBV20-1 and TRBJ1-4, with unresolved D. Between the trimmed V and J ends, which lost 4 bases and 4 bases, there was a span of 4 bases. Germline lookup yields CDR1 DFQATT and CDR2 SNEGSKA (reference sequence). The CDR3 runs to 11 residues. The CDR3 DNA reads TGCAGTGCTATTCGTAATGAAAAACTGTTTTTT. This sequence encodes CSAIRNEKLFF.

The chain combines TRBV5-1 with TRBJ2-1; TRBD1 agrees at 7 bases. The CDR3 covers 13 residues. The V and J ends lost 3 bases and 7 bases, in that order; junction bases with no gene match: 4. In germline, CDR1 is SGHRS, CDR2 YFSETQ. The CDR3 DNA reads TGCGCCAGCAGCTATACCAGGGGGAATGAGCAGTTCTTC. Residues: CASSYTRGNEQFF.

This clone showed up just a few times. V is TRBV28 and J is TRBJ1-3; D ambiguous. V was shortened by 3 bases and J by 3 bases, with 9 bases between the two germline ends. The CDR3 length is 14 residues. Germline CDR1 reads MDHEN; CDR2 reads SYDVKM. The CDR3 DNA reads as TGTGCCAGCAGTTTCACGGCGGGTGGAAACACCATATATTTT. Amino acid sequence: CASSFTAGGNTIYF.

This clone was recorded once. This chain uses TRBV28 with TRBJ1-5; no firm D call. This CDR3 spans 15 amino acids. Germline V gives CDR1 MDHEN, CDR2 SYDVKM. Trimming pared 5 bases from V and 0 bases from J, leaving 11 bases between. CDR3 in amino acids: CASSRRKYSNQPQHF. DNA for the CDR3: TGTGCCAGCAGTCGTAGAAAATATAGCAATCAGCCCCAGCATTTT.

The J gene is TRBJ2-1, the V gene TRBV5-4; 11 bases line up with TRBD1. The CDR3 extends over 16 amino acids. Germline V gene lookup returns CDR1 SGHNT and CDR2 YYREEE (reference sequence). V was clipped by 3 bases and J by 7 bases; unmatched bases: 9. CDR3 region: CASSYPGQGARNEQFF. DNA of the CDR3: TGTGCCAGCAGCTACCCCGGACAGGGGGCGCGGAATGAGCAGTTCTTC.

The genes are TRBV28 and TRBJ2-7, with 8 nucleotides matching TRBD1. The CDR3 totals 13 residues. The germline CDR1 and CDR2 sequences are MDHEN and SYDVKM. V shed 5 bases and J 3 bases; nucleotides not matched to a gene: 3. As DNA, the CDR3 is TGTGCCAGCAGTCTCGGACAGGGCTACGAGCAGTACGTC. Translated, it gives CASSLGQGYEQYV.

This clone was seen only once. The V gene is TRBV5-1, the J gene TRBJ1-2; 8 positions agree with TRBD1. CDR3 length: 15 residues. After removal of 4 bases from V and 0 bases from J, the junction contained 5 bases not matched to a gene. In germline, CDR1 is SGHRS, CDR2 YFSETQ. CDR3 region: CASSRGQGANYGYTF. CDR3 DNA sequence: TGCGCCAGCAGCAGAGGACAGGGAGCTAACTATGGCTACACCTTC.

The gene calls are TRBV6-5 and TRBJ2-1; D is perhaps TRBD2 (5 bases). The CDR3 runs 12 residues. The V gene's germline CDR1 is MNHEY and CDR2 SVGAGI. Trimming left V 5 bases short and J 12 bases short, with 14 bases between. CDR3 in DNA: TGTGCCAGCAGTGTTTTGCAGGACTTGCAGTTCTTC. Protein sequence: CASSVLQDLQFF.

V gene TRBV7-2 combines with J gene TRBJ1-1; D is unresolved. This CDR3 spans 14 amino acids. CDR1 and CDR2 (germline): SGHTA, FQGNSA. V was trimmed by 2 bases and J by 10 bases, leaving 17 bases between them. Here the CDR3 reads CASSLNPRPSVAFF. Written as DNA, the CDR3 is TGTGCCAGCAGCTTAAATCCCAGACCGAGCGTAGCTTTCTTT.

This sequence joins TRBV5-1 and TRBJ2-1; perhaps TRBD2 as D (6 bases). The V gene lost 3 bases and the J gene lost 8 bases, with 21 bases spanning the gap. The CDR3 is made up of 16 amino acids. Germline assignment: CDR1 SGHRS and CDR2 YFSETQ. CDR3 bases: TGCGCCAGCAGCTCAGGGAGTAGCGGATTAACGGATGAGCAGTTCTTC. It codes for CASSSGSSGLTDEQFF.

The rearrangement links TRBV5-1 to TRBJ2-2, with 11 bases aligning to TRBD2. Germline assignment: CDR1 SGHRS and CDR2 YFSETQ. There are 14 residues in the CDR3. The ends lost 1 base at V and 8 bases at J; junction bases unmatched: 1. CDR3 in DNA: TGCGCCAGCAGCTTGACTAGCGGGAGTGGGGAGCTGTTTTTT. Its protein is CASSLTSGSGELFF. The full variable domain, with the rest looked up from reference TRBV5-1 and TRBJ2-2, is KAGVTQTPRYLIKTRGQQVTLSCSPISGHRSVSWYQQTPGQGLQFLFEYFSETQRNKGNFPGRFSGRQFSNSRSEMNVSTLELGDSALYLCASSLTSGSGELFFGEGSRLTVL.

The chain is built from TRBV2 and TRBJ2-7, with D perhaps TRBD1 (6 bases). Trimming shortened V by 0 bases and J by 6 bases, and 15 bases separated the two germline ends. The CDR3 has 15 amino acids. Germline V gene sequence: CDR1 SNHLY, CDR2 FYNNEI. CDR3 sequence (DNA): TGTGCCAGCAGTGAAGCGCTTCGGGCAGGGGCCGAGCAGTACTTC. The encoded protein is CASSEALRAGAEQYF.

V is TRBV6-5 and J is TRBJ2-1, with 8 bases fitting TRBD2. V shed 11 bases, J shed 0 bases, and the junction held 3 bases outside the gene matches. Germline V gene lookup returns CDR1 MNHEY and CDR2 SVGAGI. CDR3 length: 13 amino acids. The CDR3 DNA follows: TGTGCCGTCAGCGGGAGCTCCTACAATGAGCAGTTCTTC. The encoded protein is CAVSGSSYNEQFF.

The chain joins TRBV11-2 to TRBJ2-1; D possibly corresponds to TRBD2 (6 bases). The CDR3 is 15 amino acids. Trimming cost V 1 base and J 4 bases, with 11 bases left between them. CDR1 is SGHAT and CDR2 is FQNNGV in the germline V gene. In nucleotides, the CDR3 is TGTGCCAGCAGCTTAGGGAGGGCGGGTTACAATGAGCAGTTCTTC. This encodes CASSLGRAGYNEQFF.

This chain joins TRBV27 and TRBJ1-5, with 7 bases lining up with TRBD1. The CDR3 loop spans 15 amino acids. Germline trimming cut 2 bases from V and 4 bases from J; bases unmatched to any gene: 5. From germline, CDR1 is MNHEY and CDR2 SMNVEV (reference sequence). CDR3 in amino acids: CASSLNRGRNQPQHF. The CDR3, as DNA: TGTGCCAGCAGTTTAAACAGGGGAAGGAATCAGCCCCAGCATTTT.

The chain combines TRBV6-5 with TRBJ2-1; 8 bases align to TRBD2. The germline gives CDR1 MNHEY, CDR2 SVGAGI. This CDR3 comprises 13 residues. With 10 bases clipped from V and 7 bases from J, the junction kept 9 bases outside the gene matches. The CDR3: CATRGGIANEQFF. CDR3 sequence (DNA): TGTGCCACCCGGGGGGGTATCGCGAATGAGCAGTTCTTC.

This chain joins TRBV28 and TRBJ1-1, with a weak D call TRBD1 (5 bases). With 5 bases removed from V and 6 bases from J, the gap between germline ends came to 16 bases. The CDR3 contains 14 residues. Germline V CDR1 and CDR2: MDHEN, SYDVKM. CDR3 nucleotide sequence: TGTGCCAGCAGTAAGACACAGGTAGGGTCTGAAGCTTTCTTT. Translating it yields CASSKTQVGSEAFF.

The chain carries TRBV18 and TRBJ1-2, with D unclear. The CDR3 runs to 16 residues. V shed 2 bases and J shed 3 bases, with 16 bases lying between them. Germline V gene data show CDR1 as KGHSH and CDR2 as LQKENI. As DNA, the CDR3 is TGTGCCAGCTCACCAGGGATAAGAGGGTCAGACTATGGCTACACCTTC. This translates into CASSPGIRGSDYGYTF.

The genes are TRBV5-4 and TRBJ2-2; possibly TRBD2 for D (6 bases). The germline V gene encodes CDR1 SGHNT and CDR2 YYREEE (reference sequence). V was trimmed by 7 bases and J by 1 base, leaving 8 bases between them. This CDR3 is 13 amino acids long. The DNA of the CDR3 is TGTGCCAGCCCGGAGGGGAACACCGGGGAGCTGTTTTTT. This sequence encodes CASPEGNTGELFF.

This chain connects TRBV28 to TRBJ1-5; D unresolved. With 4 bases removed from V and 13 bases from J, the gap between germline ends came to 11 bases. The CDR3 has 11 amino acids. Germline values: CDR1 MDHEN, CDR2 SYDVKM. The CDR3 reads CASSSTPSQHF. CDR3 coding DNA: TGTGCCAGCAGTTCGACACCTTCTCAGCATTTT.

This clone is a singleton in its sample. The V call is TRBV5-1, the J call TRBJ2-1; D might be TRBD2 (6 bases). Trimming took off 0 bases at V and 0 bases at J, with 19 bases between the two ends. Germline-derived CDR1 and CDR2 are SGHRS and YFSETQ. CDR3 size: 19 residues. In nucleotides, the CDR3 is TGCGCCAGCAGCTTGGACCGGGACTCCTCGATCAGCTCCTACAATGAGCAGTTCTTC. Translation: CASSLDRDSSISSYNEQFF.

The table lists this clone with a few counts. The J gene is TRBJ1-2, the V gene TRBV9, with D uncertain. The germline gives CDR1 SGDLS, CDR2 YYNGEE. Trimming left V 2 bases short and J 7 bases short, with 18 bases between. CDR3 size: 15 residues. The CDR3 sequence: CASSVRSDMSVGYTF. The CDR3 DNA reads TGTGCCAGCAGCGTTCGTAGCGATATGAGTGTTGGCTACACCTTC. Combining the CDR3 with reference TRBV9 and TRBJ1-2 gives the whole variable domain DSGVTQTPKHLITATGQRVTLRCSPRSGDLSVYWYQQSLDQGLQFLIQYYNGEERAKGNILERFSAQQFPDLHSELNLSSLELGDSALYFCASSVRSDMSVGYTFGSGTRLTVV.